Sequencing of this T cell receptor beta chain was carried out in a study of early T cells in non-severe SARS-CoV-2 infection. Study overall: Sequencing of unsorted whole blood was done on bulk RNA, leaving chains unpaired.

With 2 bases removed from V and 0 bases from J, the gap between germline ends came to 13 bases. Germline V lookup: CDR1 SGHAT, CDR2 FQDESV (reference sequence). This CDR3 contains 16 residues. Whole-study results and caveats: Sequences matched to VDJdb favored anti-spike CD8 responses, while private and CD4 specificities were missed.

This clonotype was seen a single time. Antigen unknown. This likely comes from a read error, as the CDR3 has no conserved phenylalanine or tryptophan at its end. The library protocol tagged individual cDNA molecules with unique molecular identifiers. TCRdb called the 5' RACE reads again in MiXCR, with one record for every CDR3 protein. The data contain 95,000 to 100,000 distinct CDR3 sequences, more than 9.5% of them seen just once; the ten biggest clones take up approximately 5.3%. This chain joins TRBV11-1 and TRBJ1-1; unclear D gene. The receptor comes from an adult who was a healthcare worker with PCR-confirmed SARS-CoV-2 infection or an uninfected control (not recorded which). Sequenced material: whole blood. The DNA for the CDR3 is TGTGCCAGCAGCTTACCCCTTTTTTCAGTGAACACTGAAGCTTTCTTA. Translating it yields CASSLPLFSVNTEAFL.